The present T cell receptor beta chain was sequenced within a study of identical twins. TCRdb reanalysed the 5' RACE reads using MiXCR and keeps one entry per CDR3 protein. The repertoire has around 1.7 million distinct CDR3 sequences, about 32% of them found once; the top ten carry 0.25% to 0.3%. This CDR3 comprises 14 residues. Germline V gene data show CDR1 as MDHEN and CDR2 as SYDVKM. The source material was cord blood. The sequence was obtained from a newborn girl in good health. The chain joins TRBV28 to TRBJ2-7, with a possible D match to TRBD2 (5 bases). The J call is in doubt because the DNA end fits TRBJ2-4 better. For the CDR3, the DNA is TGTGCCAGCAGTTTATACGGAGGCGGAAACATTCAGTACTTC. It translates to CASSLYGGGNIQYF.